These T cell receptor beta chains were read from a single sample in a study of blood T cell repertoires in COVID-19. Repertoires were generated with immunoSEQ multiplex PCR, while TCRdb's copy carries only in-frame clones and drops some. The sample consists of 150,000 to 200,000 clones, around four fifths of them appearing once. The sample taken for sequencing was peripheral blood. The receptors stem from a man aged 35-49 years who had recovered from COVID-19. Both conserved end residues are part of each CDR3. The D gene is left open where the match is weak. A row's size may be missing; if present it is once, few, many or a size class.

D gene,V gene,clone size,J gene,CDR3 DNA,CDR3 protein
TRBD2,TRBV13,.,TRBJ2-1,TGTGCCAGCACACCCATCGGAGGCGGGGGCTACAATGAGCAGTTCTTC,CASTPIGGGGYNEQFF
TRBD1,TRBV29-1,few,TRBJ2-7,TGCAGCGTTGAAGGCCAGGGGGCCTACGAGCAGTACTTC,CSVEGQGAYEQYF
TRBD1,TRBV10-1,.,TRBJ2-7,TGCGCCAGCAGTGAGCGGACAGGGAGCTACGAGCAGTACTTC,CASSERTGSYEQYF
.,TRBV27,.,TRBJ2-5,TGTGCCAGCAGTTTGGAACGGTCCGGGGCCCAGTACTTC,CASSLERSGAQYF
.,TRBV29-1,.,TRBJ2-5,TGCAGCGTTGAAAGGCTAGCACAAGAGACCCAGTACTTC,CSVERLAQETQYF
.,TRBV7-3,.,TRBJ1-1,TGTGCCAGCAGCTTAACCTCTGACAGCATGAACACTGAAGCTTTCTTT,CASSLTSDSMNTEAFF
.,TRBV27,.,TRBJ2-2,TGTGCCAGCGCCCCTGGAGGGGGGGTCACCGGGGAGCTGTTTTTT,CASAPGGGVTGELFF
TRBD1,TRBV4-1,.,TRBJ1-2,TGCGCCAGCAGCCAGGGACAGGGAAGCTATGGCTACACCTTC,CASSQGQGSYGYTF
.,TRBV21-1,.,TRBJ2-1,TGTGCCAGCAGCAAAGAACCCCCCGGAGTCTACAATGAGCAGTTCTTC,CASSKEPPGVYNEQFF
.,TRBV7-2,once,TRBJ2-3,TGTGCCAGCAGCTCGAGGACAGCTAGCACAGATACGCAGTATTTT,CASSSRTASTDTQYF
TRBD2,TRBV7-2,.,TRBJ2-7,TGTGCCAGCAGCGGCCCCAGACTAGCGGGGGGGCTTCCCGAGCAGTACTTC,CASSGPRLAGGLPEQYF
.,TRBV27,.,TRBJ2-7,TGTGCCAGCAGTCCCCCCCCCAGCAGGGGCTTCTACGAGCAGTACTTC,CASSPPPSRGFYEQYF
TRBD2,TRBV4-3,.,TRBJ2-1,TGCGCCAGCAGCGCCGGGACTAGCGGGAGGTCCAATGAGCAGTTCTTC,CASSAGTSGRSNEQFF
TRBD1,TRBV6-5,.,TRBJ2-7,TGTGCCAGCTCACCCGGGACAGGGTACTACGAGCAGTACTTC,CASSPGTGYYEQYF
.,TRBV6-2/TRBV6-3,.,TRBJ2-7,TGTGCCAGCAGTCAAGGGGGCGAGCAGTACTTC,CASSQGGEQYF
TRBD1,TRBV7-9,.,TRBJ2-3,TGTGCCAGCAGCCGGGACAGTTTTGCAGATACGCAGTATTTT,CASSRDSFADTQYF
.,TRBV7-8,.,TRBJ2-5,TGTGCCAGCAGCTTAGGGGCCTCCCGAGAGACCCAGTACTTC,CASSLGASRETQYF
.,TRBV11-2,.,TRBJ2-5,TGTGCCAGCAGCTTAGGTGGTGTTCCGGGGACCCAGTACTTC,CASSLGGVPGTQYF
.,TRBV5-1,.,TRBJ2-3,TGCGCCAGCAGCTTGGTCGGGTTTAGCACAGATACGCAGTATTTT,CASSLVGFSTDTQYF
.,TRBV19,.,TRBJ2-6,TGTGCCAGTAGTCTCGGAGGCTACTCTGGGGCCAACGTCCTGACTTTC,CASSLGGYSGANVLTF
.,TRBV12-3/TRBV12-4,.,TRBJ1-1,TGTGCCAGCAGTTTGTCGGTGAACACTGAAGCTTTCTTT,CASSLSVNTEAFF
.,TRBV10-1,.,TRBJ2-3,TGCGCCAGCAGTGAGTTGACAGGCTCAGATACGCAGTATTTT,CASSELTGSDTQYF
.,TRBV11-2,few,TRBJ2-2,TGTGCCAGCAGCTTATGGGGTGGAGGGCCGGGCACCGGGGAGCTGTTTTTT,CASSLWGGGPGTGELFF
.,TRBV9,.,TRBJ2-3,TGTGCCAGCAGCCCCAGACAGCGCACAGATACGCAGTATTTT,CASSPRQRTDTQYF
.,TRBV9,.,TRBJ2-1,TGTGCCAGCAGCGTAGCGACTAGAAGCTTAGGTGAGCAGTTCTTC,CASSVATRSLGEQFF
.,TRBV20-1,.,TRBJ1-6,TGCAGTGCTAGTACTCGGGGCAGGGGATGGACCTTTAACTATTCACCCCTCCACTTT,CSASTRGRGWTFNYSPLHF
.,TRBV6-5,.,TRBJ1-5,TGTGCTAAACAGGGTAGGAATCAGCCCCAGCATTTT,CAKQGRNQPQHF
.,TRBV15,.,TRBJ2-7,TGTGCCACCAGCAGAGGGGGCGGATATCAGTACTTC,CATSRGGGYQYF
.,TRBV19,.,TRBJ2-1,TGTGCCAGTAGTATAGGAGGAGGATCTTACAATGAGCAGTTCTTC,CASSIGGGSYNEQFF
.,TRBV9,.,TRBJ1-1,TGTGCCAGCAGCCCTAGAGAAGTCCCGGGCACTGAAGCTTTCTTT,CASSPREVPGTEAFF
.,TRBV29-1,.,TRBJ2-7,TGCAGCGCACTAGAGGCGTACGAGCAGTACTTC,CSALEAYEQYF
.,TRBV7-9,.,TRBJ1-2,TGTGCCAGCAGCTTAGAATCTACCTATGGCTACACCTTC,CASSLESTYGYTF
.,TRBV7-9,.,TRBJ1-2,TGTGCCAGCAGCTTAAGTTCGACAGTCTTTAAAGGCTACACCTTC,CASSLSSTVFKGYTF
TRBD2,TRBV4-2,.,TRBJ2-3,TGTGCCAGCAGCCAAGTAGGGATTCGGGGGGGCTTAGATACGCAGTATTTT,CASSQVGIRGGLDTQYF
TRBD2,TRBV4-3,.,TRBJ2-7,TGCGCCAGCAGCCAAGATCCATCCCCCGGGACCGGCGGCGGGGGTCTCTTGTACGAGCAGTACTTC,CASSQDPSPGTGGGGLLYEQYF
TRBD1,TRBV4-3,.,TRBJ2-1,TGCGCCAGCAGCCAAGACGCCGGGACAGGGTCGAATGAGCAGTTCTTC,CASSQDAGTGSNEQFF
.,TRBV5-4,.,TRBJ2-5,TGTGCCAGCAGCTTGGATGGCGGGCTTGGGGAGACCCAGTACTTC,CASSLDGGLGETQYF
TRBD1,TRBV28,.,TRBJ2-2,TGTGCCAGCAGCACGTGGGACAGGGTAGACTCCGGGGAGCTGTTTTTT,CASSTWDRVDSGELFF
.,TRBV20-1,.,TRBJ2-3,TGCAGTGCTAGTGGGGGCGGTAGCACAGATACGCAGTATTTT,CSASGGGSTDTQYF
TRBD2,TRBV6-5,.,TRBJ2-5,TGTGCCAGCTTCGAGCGGGGCCCCCAAGAGACCCAGTACTTC,CASFERGPQETQYF
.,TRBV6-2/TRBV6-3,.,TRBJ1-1,TGTGCCAGCAGTCCATGGGCGGGCGGCGGGATTGAAGCTTTCTTT,CASSPWAGGGIEAFF
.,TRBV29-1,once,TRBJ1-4,TGCAGCGTTGGGGGAGTGGGGGGAAGTGAAAAACTGTTTTTT,CSVGGVGGSEKLFF
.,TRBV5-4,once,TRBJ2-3,TGTGCCAGCAGCCCGTTGGGGACTTCCGGTAGAGATACGCAGTATTTT,CASSPLGTSGRDTQYF
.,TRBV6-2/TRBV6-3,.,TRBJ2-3,TGTGCCAGCAGCGAGTTCGCAGGGGTAAGTACGCAGTATTTT,CASSEFAGVSTQYF
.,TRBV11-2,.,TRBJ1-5,TGTGCCAGCAGCTTATATGGGGGGGTATTAAATCAGCCCCAGCATTTT,CASSLYGGVLNQPQHF
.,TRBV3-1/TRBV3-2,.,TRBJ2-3,TGTGCCAGCAGCCAAGAAACCCTAGCAGATACGCAGTATTTT,CASSQETLADTQYF
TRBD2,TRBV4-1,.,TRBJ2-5,TGCGCCAGCAGCCCCCGAGCGGGGCGCCAAGAGACCCAGTACTTC,CASSPRAGRQETQYF
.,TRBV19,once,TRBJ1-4,TGTGCCAGTCACGGGAATGAAAAACTGTTTTTT,CASHGNEKLFF
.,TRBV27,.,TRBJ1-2,TGTGCCAGCAGTTTCAACCAGGAGGGATTGGGTGGCTACACCTTC,CASSFNQEGLGGYTF
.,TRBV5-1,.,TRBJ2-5,TGCGCCAGCACCCAGAGGGGGGGCGCGCAGACCCAGTACTTC,CASTQRGGAQTQYF